The clone carrying this T cell receptor (beta chain) was observed many times. CDR3 length: 16 amino acids. J gave up 0 bases and V 2 bases, and 4 bases lay outside the gene matches. Germline assignment: CDR1 SGHRS and CDR2 YFSETQ. The sample comes from a study of low-dose radiotherapy and immunotherapy resistance in tumors. Alpha and beta chains were covered, as first-strand cDNA relied on TRAV- and TRBV-specific primers. TCRs underwent about 20 PCR cycles of amplification with a constant-region primer and V-primer adapter. Each CDR3 protein gets one entry after TCRdb re-called the reads with MiXCR. This table holds more than 90,000 distinct CDR3 sequences, less than 25% found once. Described time point: after trial treatment. Treatment given: LDRT plus nivolumab, ipilimumab, low-dose cyclophosphamide and aspirin (RACIN trial).

The sequence derives from a male donor with prostate cancer. The chain employs TRBV5-1 and TRBJ2-5, with TRBD1 matching 10 bases. The source material was PBMCs, sampled after low-dose radiotherapy plus immunotherapy. CDR3: CASSFGDRGDQETQYF. DNA of the CDR3: TGCGCCAGCAGCTTTGGGGACAGGGGCGACCAAGAGACCCAGTACTTC.